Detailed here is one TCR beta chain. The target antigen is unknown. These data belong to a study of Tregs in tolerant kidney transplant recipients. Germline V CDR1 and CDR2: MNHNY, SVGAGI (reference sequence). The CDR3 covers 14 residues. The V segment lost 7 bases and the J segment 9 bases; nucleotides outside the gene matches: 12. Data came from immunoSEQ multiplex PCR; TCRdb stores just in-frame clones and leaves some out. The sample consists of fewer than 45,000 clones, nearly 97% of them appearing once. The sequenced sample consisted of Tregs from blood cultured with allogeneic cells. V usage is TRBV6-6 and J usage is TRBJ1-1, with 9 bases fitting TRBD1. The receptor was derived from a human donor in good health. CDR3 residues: CASNTGTGILKAFF. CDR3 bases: TGTGCCAGCAACACCGGGACAGGGATTTTAAAAGCTTTCTTT.